These T cell receptor beta chains were read from a single sample in a study of T-cell memory formation after mild COVID-19. MiXCR, run by TCRdb on the 5' RACE reads, gives a single entry per CDR3 protein. The data contain roughly 320,000 distinct CDR3 sequences, 28% of them singletons. The sample was PBMCs or a T cell subset sorted from them (not recorded which). The receptor set was obtained from an adult woman who had mild COVID-19 (a few samples of this study predate the infection). Cell type and time point are not known. Each CDR3 is given with its conserved first and last residue. Fields, in order: clone size, D gene, J gene, V gene, CDR3 DNA, CDR3 protein. D genes are given only for firm matches. The size of a clone is reported for some rows only, either as once, few or many, or as a class for expanded clones.

abundance: .
d_gene: .
j_gene: TRBJ2-7
v_gene: TRBV11-1
CDR3nt: TGTGCCAGCAGCTTAAAGGACGGAACCTACGAGCAGTACTTC
CDR3aa: CASSLKDGTYEQYF

abundance: .
d_gene: .
j_gene: TRBJ1-2
v_gene: TRBV5-1
CDR3nt: TGCGCCAGCAGCTTGGTGGGGGAAGATGGCTACACCTTC
CDR3aa: CASSLVGEDGYTF

abundance: .
d_gene: .
j_gene: TRBJ1-6
v_gene: TRBV7-2
CDR3nt: TGTGCCAGCAGCTCCCCGGGCAATTCACCCCTCCACTTT
CDR3aa: CASSSPGNSPLHF

abundance: .
d_gene: TRBD1
j_gene: TRBJ1-1
v_gene: TRBV5-1
CDR3nt: TGCGCCAGCAGCATATACAGGGGGCTGGGGACTGAAGCTTTCTTT
CDR3aa: CASSIYRGLGTEAFF

abundance: few
d_gene: .
j_gene: TRBJ2-1
v_gene: TRBV7-3
CDR3nt: TGTGCCAGCAGCCCCCGACCAGATGCCGTTAGTGAGCAGTTCTTC
CDR3aa: CASSPRPDAVSEQFF

abundance: few
d_gene: .
j_gene: TRBJ2-7
v_gene: TRBV3-1
CDR3nt: TGTGCCAGCAGCCAAACATCCTCAGAGGGTAACGCCTACGAGCAGTACTTC
CDR3aa: CASSQTSSEGNAYEQYF

abundance: .
d_gene: TRBD1
j_gene: TRBJ2-1
v_gene: TRBV4-1
CDR3nt: TGCGCCAGCAGCCATGCATCAGGGGGTCATGCCTACAATGAGCAGTTCTTC
CDR3aa: CASSHASGGHAYNEQFF

abundance: few
d_gene: TRBD1
j_gene: TRBJ2-3
v_gene: TRBV30
CDR3nt: TGTGCCTGGAGTGCGTTGACAGGGGCAGATACGCAGTATTTT
CDR3aa: CAWSALTGADTQYF

abundance: .
d_gene: .
j_gene: TRBJ1-1
v_gene: TRBV18
CDR3nt: TGTGCCAGCTCAGCACAGAAGAACACTGAAGCTTTCTTT
CDR3aa: CASSAQKNTEAFF

abundance: .
d_gene: .
j_gene: TRBJ2-7
v_gene: TRBV7-9
CDR3nt: TGTGCCAGCAGCTCCACTTGGGCAACTTCCTACGAGCAGTACTTC
CDR3aa: CASSSTWATSYEQYF

abundance: .
d_gene: .
j_gene: TRBJ2-1
v_gene: TRBV6-6
CDR3nt: TGTGCCAGCAGAGTTAAGGACCCAACCTACAATGAGCAGTTCTTC
CDR3aa: CASRVKDPTYNEQFF

abundance: .
d_gene: .
j_gene: TRBJ2-2
v_gene: TRBV21-1
CDR3nt: TGTGCCAGCAGCAAGATAGCGGGAGGGATGATTGACACCGGGGAGCTGTTTTTT
CDR3aa: CASSKIAGGMIDTGELFF

abundance: .
d_gene: TRBD2
j_gene: TRBJ2-1
v_gene: TRBV5-1
CDR3nt: TGCGCCGAACTAGCGGGGGATCCAATATACTCCTACAATGAGCAGTTCTTC
CDR3aa: CAELAGDPIYSYNEQFF

abundance: few
d_gene: TRBD1
j_gene: TRBJ2-2
v_gene: TRBV5-6
CDR3nt: TGTGCCAGCAGCTTGGATGGGACAGGGGTCACCGGGGAGCTGTTTTTT
CDR3aa: CASSLDGTGVTGELFF

abundance: .
d_gene: .
j_gene: TRBJ2-3
v_gene: TRBV24-1
CDR3nt: TGTGCCACCAGTGATTCCGGACCCTACACAGATACGCAGTATTTT
CDR3aa: CATSDSGPYTDTQYF

abundance: .
d_gene: TRBD1
j_gene: TRBJ1-5
v_gene: TRBV20-1
CDR3nt: TGCAGTGCTCTCTGGGACAGGGGATTCAATCAGCCCCAGCATTTT
CDR3aa: CSALWDRGFNQPQHF

abundance: .
d_gene: .
j_gene: TRBJ1-1
v_gene: TRBV18
CDR3nt: TGTGCCAGCTCACCACTCTCAGGGGTCACTGAAGCTTTCTTT
CDR3aa: CASSPLSGVTEAFF

abundance: few
d_gene: .
j_gene: TRBJ2-1
v_gene: TRBV5-1
CDR3nt: TGCGCCAGCAGCATAACCTCCGGGACGAACAATGAGCAGTTCTTC
CDR3aa: CASSITSGTNNEQFF

abundance: few
d_gene: .
j_gene: TRBJ2-3
v_gene: TRBV20-1
CDR3nt: TGCAGTGCTAGGTCGCCTTTTGGCACAGATACGCAGTATTTT
CDR3aa: CSARSPFGTDTQYF

abundance: .
d_gene: TRBD2
j_gene: TRBJ2-7
v_gene: TRBV27
CDR3nt: TGTGCCAGCAGCCCCGGGGGGGCCCGCTCCTACGAGCAGTACTTC
CDR3aa: CASSPGGARSYEQYF

abundance: .
d_gene: .
j_gene: TRBJ2-2
v_gene: TRBV18
CDR3nt: TGTGCCAGCTCACTAAACCTGAACACCGGGGAGCTGTTTTTT
CDR3aa: CASSLNLNTGELFF

abundance: few
d_gene: .
j_gene: TRBJ1-6
v_gene: TRBV2
CDR3nt: TGTGCCAGCAGTGCGGGGGTAAATAATTCACCCCTCCACTTT
CDR3aa: CASSAGVNNSPLHF

abundance: many
d_gene: .
j_gene: TRBJ2-2
v_gene: TRBV5-4
CDR3nt: TGTGCCAGCAGCTCCGGGACGCTGAACACCGGGGAGCTGTTTTTT
CDR3aa: CASSSGTLNTGELFF

abundance: few
d_gene: .
j_gene: TRBJ1-2
v_gene: TRBV7-9
CDR3nt: TGTGCCAGCAGCCATCCTGACTTAGCCTATGGCTACACCTTC
CDR3aa: CASSHPDLAYGYTF

abundance: .
d_gene: TRBD1
j_gene: TRBJ1-1
v_gene: TRBV9
CDR3nt: TGTGCCAGCAGTATGACAGGGGCCCTCACTGAAGCTTTCTTT
CDR3aa: CASSMTGALTEAFF

abundance: .
d_gene: .
j_gene: TRBJ2-7
v_gene: TRBV7-2
CDR3nt: TGTGCCAGCAGTGTAGTAGGGACAATCGACGAGCAGTACTTC
CDR3aa: CASSVVGTIDEQYF

abundance: few
d_gene: .
j_gene: TRBJ1-1
v_gene: TRBV9
CDR3nt: TGTGCCAGCAGCGTACAGGGGAACACTGAAGCTTTCTTT
CDR3aa: CASSVQGNTEAFF

abundance: .
d_gene: .
j_gene: TRBJ2-2
v_gene: TRBV9
CDR3nt: TGTGCCAGCAGCGTGATCTGGAACACCGGGGAGCTGTTTTTT
CDR3aa: CASSVIWNTGELFF

abundance: .
d_gene: .
j_gene: TRBJ2-7
v_gene: TRBV2
CDR3nt: TGTGCCAGCGGTAGCTCCCTCTACGAGCAGTACTTC
CDR3aa: CASGSSLYEQYF

abundance: .
d_gene: .
j_gene: TRBJ2-7
v_gene: TRBV29-1
CDR3nt: TGCAGCGTTGCGTTTCTAGCTGGATCCTACGAGCAGTACTTC
CDR3aa: CSVAFLAGSYEQYF

abundance: .
d_gene: .
j_gene: TRBJ1-1
v_gene: TRBV7-8
CDR3nt: TGTGCCAGCAGCTTAAGGGGGATGAACACTGAAGCTTTCTTT
CDR3aa: CASSLRGMNTEAFF

abundance: .
d_gene: TRBD2
j_gene: TRBJ2-3
v_gene: TRBV3-1
CDR3nt: TGTGCCAGCAGCCAAGCTGGGCGAGGACTAGCGGCTATCACAGATACGCAGTATTTT
CDR3aa: CASSQAGRGLAAITDTQYF

abundance: few
d_gene: .
j_gene: TRBJ2-2
v_gene: TRBV5-1
CDR3nt: TGCGCCAGCAGCTTCGGGGCCAAAAACACCGGGGAGCTGTTTTTT
CDR3aa: CASSFGAKNTGELFF